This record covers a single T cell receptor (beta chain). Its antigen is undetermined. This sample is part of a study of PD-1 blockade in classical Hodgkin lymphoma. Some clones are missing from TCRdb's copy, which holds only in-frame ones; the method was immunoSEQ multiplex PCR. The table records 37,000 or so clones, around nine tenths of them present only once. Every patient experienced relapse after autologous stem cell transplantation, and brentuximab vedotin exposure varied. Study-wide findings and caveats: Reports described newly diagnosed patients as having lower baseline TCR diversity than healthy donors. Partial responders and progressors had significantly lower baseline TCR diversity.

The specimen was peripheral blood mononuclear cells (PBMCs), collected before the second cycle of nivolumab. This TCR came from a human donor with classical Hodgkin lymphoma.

Here the CDR3 DNA reads TGTGCCAGCAGTTTTAGGCCGGTGGGAGATACGCAGTATTTT. Translation gives CASSFRPVGDTQYF. The V and J genes are TRBV25-1 and TRBJ2-3; unclear D gene. The germline gives CDR1 MGHDK, CDR2 SYGVNS. This CDR3 contains 14 residues. The V and J ends lost 5 bases and 5 bases respectively, with 14 bases between them.